This is a list of T cell receptor beta chains from one sample in a study of cytotoxic CD8 clonotypes in ibrutinib-treated CLL. Here immunoSEQ multiplex PCR was the method, and the copy in TCRdb shows in-frame clones only, minus some. This sample has more than 35,000 clones, with 71% found just once. Specimen: PBMCs, collected at disease progression, from a patient treated with ibrutinib. These receptor sequences come from a human donor with chronic lymphocytic leukemia. The CDR3 runs from the conserved cysteine through the conserved F or W. A D gene is named only where the DNA matches it firmly. Size tells how often a clone was seen (once, few, many) or the class of an expanded clone, and some rows leave it out.

j_call: TRBJ1-2
v_call: TRBV7-6
d_call: TRBD1
clone_size: once
cdr3_nt: TGTGCCAGCAGCTCAACAGGGGGCTATGGCTACACCTTC
cdr3_aa: CASSSTGGYGYTF

j_call: TRBJ2-3
v_call: TRBV5-1
d_call: -
clone_size: -
cdr3_nt: TGCGCCAGCAGCTTAAGGGGGGGCGCGGATACGCAGTATTTT
cdr3_aa: CASSLRGGADTQYF

j_call: TRBJ2-2
v_call: TRBV5-1
d_call: -
clone_size: -
cdr3_nt: TGCGCCAGCATCCCCCTGTCCGGGGAGCTGTTTTTT
cdr3_aa: CASIPLSGELFF

j_call: TRBJ1-2
v_call: TRBV5-6
d_call: TRBD1
clone_size: once
cdr3_nt: TGTGCCAGCAGCTTGGATCCCGGCAGGGGGCATGGCTACACCTTC
cdr3_aa: CASSLDPGRGHGYTF

j_call: TRBJ1-3
v_call: TRBV5-5
d_call: -
clone_size: -
cdr3_nt: TGTGCCAGCAGCTTGGAGGTCCCTTCTGGAAACACCATATATTTT
cdr3_aa: CASSLEVPSGNTIYF

j_call: TRBJ2-6
v_call: TRBV5-6
d_call: -
clone_size: -
cdr3_nt: TGTGCCAGCAGCTTGGTAGGGAACGGGGCCAACGTCCTGACTTTC
cdr3_aa: CASSLVGNGANVLTF

j_call: TRBJ1-4
v_call: TRBV5-1
d_call: TRBD1
clone_size: -
cdr3_nt: TGCGCCAGCAGCTTGGTTGGACAGGGGATAAAACTGTTTTTT
cdr3_aa: CASSLVGQGIKLFF

j_call: TRBJ1-2
v_call: TRBV2
d_call: -
clone_size: few
cdr3_nt: TGTGCCAGCAGTGAACCCGGGACCAGGTTATATGGCTACACCTTC
cdr3_aa: CASSEPGTRLYGYTF

j_call: TRBJ2-1
v_call: TRBV29-1
d_call: TRBD2
clone_size: -
cdr3_nt: TGCAGCGTTGAGGAGGGCGGGGGGGCCAAGTACAATGAGCAGTTCTTC
cdr3_aa: CSVEEGGGAKYNEQFF

j_call: TRBJ2-5
v_call: TRBV19
d_call: -
clone_size: -
cdr3_nt: TGTGCCAGTACCCCGGGGGCAGGGGCTGGCACCCAGTACTTC
cdr3_aa: CASTPGAGAGTQYF

j_call: TRBJ1-2
v_call: TRBV18
d_call: TRBD1
clone_size: -
cdr3_nt: TGTGCCAGCTCACCAATGGGCGGACAGGGGGCGTCGGGTGGCTACACCTTC
cdr3_aa: CASSPMGGQGASGGYTF

j_call: TRBJ2-7
v_call: TRBV10-3
d_call: TRBD2
clone_size: once
cdr3_nt: TGTGCCATCAGTGAGTCGGGACTAGCATCCTACGAGCAGTACTTC
cdr3_aa: CAISESGLASYEQYF

j_call: TRBJ2-7
v_call: TRBV19
d_call: TRBD1
clone_size: -
cdr3_nt: TGTGCCAGTAGTATGGCCCCCGGGACAGTCTACGAGCAGTACTTC
cdr3_aa: CASSMAPGTVYEQYF

j_call: TRBJ1-2
v_call: TRBV14
d_call: -
clone_size: -
cdr3_nt: TGTGCCAGCAGCCCCAACGGACTTGGCTACACCTTC
cdr3_aa: CASSPNGLGYTF

j_call: TRBJ2-3
v_call: TRBV9
d_call: -
clone_size: -
cdr3_nt: TGTGCCAGCACCCCGAGGGCTGACCAAATGGATACGCAGTATTTT
cdr3_aa: CASTPRADQMDTQYF

j_call: TRBJ2-6
v_call: TRBV2
d_call: -
clone_size: -
cdr3_nt: TGTGCCAGCAGTGAAGGGAGCTCTGGGGCCAACGTCCTGACTTTC
cdr3_aa: CASSEGSSGANVLTF

j_call: TRBJ2-3
v_call: TRBV6-1
d_call: -
clone_size: -
cdr3_nt: TGTGCCAGCACCTCGGGACTTCGCACAGATACGCAGTATTTT
cdr3_aa: CASTSGLRTDTQYF

j_call: TRBJ2-3
v_call: TRBV5-1
d_call: -
clone_size: -
cdr3_nt: TGCGCCAGCAGCCCACAGGGACACACTAGCACAGATACGCAGTATTTT
cdr3_aa: CASSPQGHTSTDTQYF

j_call: TRBJ2-3
v_call: TRBV5-4
d_call: -
clone_size: -
cdr3_nt: TGTGCCAGCAGCTTGTGGCAAACAGATACGCAGTATTTT
cdr3_aa: CASSLWQTDTQYF

j_call: TRBJ2-3
v_call: TRBV7-8
d_call: TRBD2
clone_size: once
cdr3_nt: TGTGCCAGCAGCTTATCCCTAGCGGGGGGATCGGGGGATACGCAGTATTTT
cdr3_aa: CASSLSLAGGSGDTQYF

j_call: TRBJ2-2
v_call: TRBV12-5
d_call: TRBD2
clone_size: -
cdr3_nt: TGTGCTAGTGTACAGGGTCGTACTAGCGGCCACACCGGGGAGCTGTTTTTT
cdr3_aa: CASVQGRTSGHTGELFF

j_call: TRBJ1-5
v_call: TRBV6-1
d_call: -
clone_size: -
cdr3_nt: TGTGCCAGCAGTGAATGGGCCCGGCCCCAGCATTTT
cdr3_aa: CASSEWARPQHF

j_call: TRBJ2-5
v_call: TRBV5-7
d_call: -
clone_size: -
cdr3_nt: TGTGCCAGCTTAACCCCCCGCGGGGTAGGGGAGACCCAGTACTTC
cdr3_aa: CASLTPRGVGETQYF

j_call: TRBJ2-7
v_call: TRBV27
d_call: -
clone_size: once
cdr3_nt: TGTGCCAGCAGTTCCCAACGGACAGCCACAACCTACGAGCAGTACTTC
cdr3_aa: CASSSQRTATTYEQYF

j_call: TRBJ1-3
v_call: TRBV7-9
d_call: -
clone_size: -
cdr3_nt: TGTGCCAGCAGCTTAATGGAGGGAAACACCATATATTTT
cdr3_aa: CASSLMEGNTIYF

j_call: TRBJ2-7
v_call: TRBV7-8
d_call: TRBD2
clone_size: -
cdr3_nt: TGTGCCAGCAGCACGACTAGCGGTCCTACCTACGAGCAGTACTTC
cdr3_aa: CASSTTSGPTYEQYF

j_call: TRBJ1-1
v_call: TRBV2
d_call: TRBD1
clone_size: few
cdr3_nt: TGTGCCAGCAGTGTGGGACAGGGGAAGAACACTGAAGCTTTCTTT
cdr3_aa: CASSVGQGKNTEAFF

j_call: TRBJ2-7
v_call: TRBV4-2
d_call: -
clone_size: -
cdr3_nt: TGTGCCAGCAGCCAAGATCCAGACCGGGCCGGGGGAGATCGCGAGCAGTACTTC
cdr3_aa: CASSQDPDRAGGDREQYF

j_call: TRBJ1-2
v_call: TRBV28
d_call: -
clone_size: -
cdr3_nt: TGTGCCAGCAGTCTCGACTATGGCTACACCTTC
cdr3_aa: CASSLDYGYTF

j_call: TRBJ2-5
v_call: TRBV5-4
d_call: -
clone_size: few
cdr3_nt: TGTGCCAGCAGCTTGGCCGGTTTGGAGACCCAGTACTTC
cdr3_aa: CASSLAGLETQYF

j_call: TRBJ2-1
v_call: TRBV6-5
d_call: -
clone_size: -
cdr3_nt: TGTGCCAGCAGTTACGGGGAGGGGGCCTACAATGAGCAGTTCTTC
cdr3_aa: CASSYGEGAYNEQFF

j_call: TRBJ2-3
v_call: TRBV7-9
d_call: TRBD2
clone_size: -
cdr3_nt: TGTGCCAGCAGCCTAGGACTAGCACTAGATACGCAGTATTTT
cdr3_aa: CASSLGLALDTQYF

j_call: TRBJ1-2
v_call: TRBV19
d_call: -
clone_size: -
cdr3_nt: TGTGCCAGTAGTATAGAAGGACTCTACGGCTACACCTTC
cdr3_aa: CASSIEGLYGYTF

j_call: TRBJ2-6
v_call: TRBV5-1
d_call: TRBD1
clone_size: -
cdr3_nt: TGCGCCAGCCGGGTACAGGGGAACACTGGGGCCAACGTCCTGACTTTC
cdr3_aa: CASRVQGNTGANVLTF

j_call: TRBJ1-2
v_call: TRBV13
d_call: TRBD1
clone_size: many
cdr3_nt: TGTGCCAGCAGCCTCTGGACAGGGGGAAACTATGGCTACACCTTC
cdr3_aa: CASSLWTGGNYGYTF

j_call: TRBJ2-7
v_call: TRBV4-1
d_call: -
clone_size: -
cdr3_nt: TGCGCCAGCAGCCAAGAGGGGAACTCCTACGAGCAGTACTTC
cdr3_aa: CASSQEGNSYEQYF

j_call: TRBJ1-1
v_call: TRBV19
d_call: TRBD1
clone_size: -
cdr3_nt: TGTGCCAGTAGTGACGACAGGGGCCAAGCTTTCTTT
cdr3_aa: CASSDDRGQAFF

j_call: TRBJ1-1
v_call: TRBV4-2
d_call: -
clone_size: few
cdr3_nt: TGTGCCAGCAGCCGAGACTCGACCCAGGACGGTACTGAAGCTTTCTTT
cdr3_aa: CASSRDSTQDGTEAFF

j_call: TRBJ2-3
v_call: TRBV19
d_call: TRBD2
clone_size: -
cdr3_nt: TGTGCCAGTAGGCCGGGACTACTGACAGATACGCAGTATTTT
cdr3_aa: CASRPGLLTDTQYF

j_call: TRBJ1-2
v_call: TRBV19
d_call: TRBD1
clone_size: -
cdr3_nt: TGTGCCAGTATCGGGACAGGGTCTAACTATGGCTACACCTTC
cdr3_aa: CASIGTGSNYGYTF

j_call: TRBJ2-7
v_call: TRBV25-1
d_call: TRBD1
clone_size: -
cdr3_nt: TGTGCCAGCAGCCATTCTGGGACAGGGTCCCTTTCCTACGAGCAGTACTTC
cdr3_aa: CASSHSGTGSLSYEQYF

j_call: TRBJ2-3
v_call: TRBV6-1
d_call: -
clone_size: -
cdr3_nt: TGTGCCAGCAGTGAAGGGACCCACACAGATACGCAGTATTTT
cdr3_aa: CASSEGTHTDTQYF

j_call: TRBJ1-2
v_call: TRBV6-5
d_call: -
clone_size: -
cdr3_nt: TGTGCCAGCAGTTACTCTGGGCTCTATAACTATGGCTACACCTTC
cdr3_aa: CASSYSGLYNYGYTF

j_call: TRBJ2-7
v_call: TRBV2
d_call: -
clone_size: few
cdr3_nt: TGTGCCAGCACTAGAGACAGCCTCTACGAGCAGTACTTC
cdr3_aa: CASTRDSLYEQYF

j_call: TRBJ2-3
v_call: TRBV2
d_call: -
clone_size: once
cdr3_nt: TGTGCCAGCAGTCAGGACGGGGGCGGCACAGATACGCAGTATTTT
cdr3_aa: CASSQDGGGTDTQYF

j_call: TRBJ2-1
v_call: TRBV2
d_call: -
clone_size: -
cdr3_nt: TGTGCCAGCAGTACCACAGGGACAAATGAGCAGTTCTTC
cdr3_aa: CASSTTGTNEQFF

j_call: TRBJ2-6
v_call: TRBV5-8
d_call: -
clone_size: -
cdr3_nt: TGTGCCAGCAGCTTGGGGCTCTCTGGGGCCAACGTCCTGACTTTC
cdr3_aa: CASSLGLSGANVLTF

j_call: TRBJ2-1
v_call: TRBV6-1
d_call: -
clone_size: -
cdr3_nt: TGTGCCAGCAGCAGTGAGGTGGCAGCGTACAATGAGCAGTTCTTC
cdr3_aa: CASSSEVAAYNEQFF

j_call: TRBJ2-3
v_call: TRBV7-9
d_call: -
clone_size: few
cdr3_nt: TGTGCCAGCAGCCCGACCGGGACATTCGCAGATACGCAGTATTTT
cdr3_aa: CASSPTGTFADTQYF

j_call: TRBJ1-1
v_call: TRBV11-2
d_call: -
clone_size: few
cdr3_nt: TGTGCCAGCAGCTTAGAGGGCAGGGCTTTCTTT
cdr3_aa: CASSLEGRAFF

j_call: TRBJ1-5
v_call: TRBV13
d_call: -
clone_size: -
cdr3_nt: TGTGCCAGCAGCTTAAGGGACTCGCCCCAGCATTTT
cdr3_aa: CASSLRDSPQHF

j_call: TRBJ2-7
v_call: TRBV9
d_call: TRBD2
clone_size: many
cdr3_nt: TGTGCCAGCAGCGCTGGGGGGGGCGAGCAGTACTTC
cdr3_aa: CASSAGGGEQYF

j_call: TRBJ1-1
v_call: TRBV2
d_call: -
clone_size: -
cdr3_nt: TGTGCCAGCAGTGTTGGACAGAACACTGAAGCTTTCTTT
cdr3_aa: CASSVGQNTEAFF

j_call: TRBJ1-2
v_call: TRBV29-1
d_call: -
clone_size: medium-sized
cdr3_nt: TGCAGCGTTGATCGGGGAGGGGGCTATGGCTACACCTTC
cdr3_aa: CSVDRGGGYGYTF

j_call: TRBJ2-2
v_call: TRBV19
d_call: TRBD1
clone_size: -
cdr3_nt: TGTGCCAGTAGTCAAAGACAGGGGATCGCTGTAACCGGGGAGCTGTTTTTT
cdr3_aa: CASSQRQGIAVTGELFF

j_call: TRBJ2-7
v_call: TRBV18
d_call: -
clone_size: -
cdr3_nt: TGTGCCAGCTCACTTGCACAATACGAGCAGTACTTC
cdr3_aa: CASSLAQYEQYF

j_call: TRBJ1-1
v_call: TRBV29-1
d_call: -
clone_size: -
cdr3_nt: TGCAGCGCCCGGGTGGAGAACACTGAAGCTTTCTTT
cdr3_aa: CSARVENTEAFF

j_call: TRBJ2-7
v_call: TRBV2
d_call: TRBD1
clone_size: -
cdr3_nt: TGTGCCAGCAGTGGGGGGACAGGGGAGCACGGGCAGTACTTC
cdr3_aa: CASSGGTGEHGQYF